Sequencing of this TCR beta chain was carried out in a study of T-cell memory formation after mild COVID-19. Study summary: Clusters were largely donor specific.

This CDR3 comprises 15 residues. CDR1 is MNHNS, CDR2 SASEGT, per germline. V was trimmed by 3 bases and J by 0 bases, leaving 12 bases between them. TCRdb passed the 5' RACE reads through MiXCR, listing each CDR3 protein once. Of approximately 500,000 distinct CDR3 sequences listed, roughly 25% are singletons. The source material was PBMCs or a T cell subset sorted from them (not recorded which). The receptor's source is an adult woman who had mild COVID-19 (a few samples of this study predate the infection). Cell type and time point are not known. The gene calls are TRBV6-1 and TRBJ2-7; D ambiguous. The CDR3 loop reads CASSDPYTNSYEQYF. The CDR3 nucleotides are TGTGCCAGCAGTGATCCATACACGAACTCCTACGAGCAGTACTTC.